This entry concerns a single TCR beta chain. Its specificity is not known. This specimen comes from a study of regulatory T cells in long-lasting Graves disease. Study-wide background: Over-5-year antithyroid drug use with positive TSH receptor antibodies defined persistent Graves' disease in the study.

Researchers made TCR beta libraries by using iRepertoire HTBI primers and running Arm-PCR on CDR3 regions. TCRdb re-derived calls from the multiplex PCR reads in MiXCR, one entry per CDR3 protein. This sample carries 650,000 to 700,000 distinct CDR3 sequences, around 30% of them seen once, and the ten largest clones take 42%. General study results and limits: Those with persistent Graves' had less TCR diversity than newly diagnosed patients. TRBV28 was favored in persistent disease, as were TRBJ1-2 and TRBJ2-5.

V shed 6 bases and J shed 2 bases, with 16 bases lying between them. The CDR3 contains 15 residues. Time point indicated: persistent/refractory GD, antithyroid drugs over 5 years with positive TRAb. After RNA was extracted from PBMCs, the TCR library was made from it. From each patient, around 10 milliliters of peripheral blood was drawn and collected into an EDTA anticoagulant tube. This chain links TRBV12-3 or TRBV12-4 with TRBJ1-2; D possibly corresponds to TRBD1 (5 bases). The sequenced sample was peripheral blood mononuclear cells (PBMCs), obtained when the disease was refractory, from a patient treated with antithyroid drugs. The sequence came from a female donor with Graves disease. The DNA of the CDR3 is TGTGCCAGCAGGCCACCGGGACGACTAAACTATGGCTACACCTTC. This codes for CASRPPGRLNYGYTF.